This T cell receptor beta chain was sequenced in a study of beta chain features in type 1 diabetes. The overall study: All of the samples together had roughly 98 million sorted cells examined.

Investigators reverse transcribed all isolated RNA, so they sequenced expressed TCRB transcripts. Method: immunoSEQ multiplex PCR; TCRdb's copy keeps in-frame clones and lacks some. The sample lists 250,000 to 400,000 clones, 14% occurring once. Based on CD45RO/CCR7/CD25/CD127/CD95/CD27, CD4+ regulatory, stem cell-like memory, naive and central memory cells were sorted. General study results and limits: HLA influence on TCRB rearrangement stayed unresolved here. Within the patient group, naive, central memory and Treg TCRB repertoires appeared more similar to each other than within healthy donors.

This clone was seen more than once but under ten times. The antigen is unknown. Germline lookup yields CDR1 SGHTA and CDR2 FQGNSA. There are 13 residues in the CDR3. Trimming removed 1 base at V and 5 bases at J, with 8 bases between. This chain connects TRBV7-2 to TRBJ1-1; possibly TRBD1 for D (5 bases). The sample comprised central memory CD4+ T cells from blood. The TCR comes from a man aged 25-45 years in good health. In DNA form, the CDR3 reads TGTGCCAGCAGCTTAGTCAGGGAAACTGAAGCTTTCTTT. Translating gives CASSLVRETEAFF.